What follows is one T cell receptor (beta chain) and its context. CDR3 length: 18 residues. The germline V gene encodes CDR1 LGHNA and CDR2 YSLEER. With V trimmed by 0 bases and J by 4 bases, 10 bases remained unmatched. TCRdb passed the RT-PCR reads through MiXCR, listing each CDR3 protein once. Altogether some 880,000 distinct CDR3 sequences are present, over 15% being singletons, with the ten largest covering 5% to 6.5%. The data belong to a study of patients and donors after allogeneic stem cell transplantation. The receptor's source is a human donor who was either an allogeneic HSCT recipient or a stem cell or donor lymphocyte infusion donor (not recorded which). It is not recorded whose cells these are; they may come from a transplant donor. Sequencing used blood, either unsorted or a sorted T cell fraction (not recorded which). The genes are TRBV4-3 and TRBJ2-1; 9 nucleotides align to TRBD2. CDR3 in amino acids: CASSQDLGRLAVYNEQFF. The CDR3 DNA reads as TGCGCCAGCAGCCAAGATCTAGGTAGACTAGCGGTATACAATGAGCAGTTCTTC.